The next 2 T cell receptor beta chains were all read from a single sample in a study of patients and donors after allogeneic stem cell transplantation. Each CDR3 protein is one row after TCRdb ran MiXCR on the RT-PCR reads. The table includes 900,000 to 1,000,000 distinct CDR3 sequences, about a sixth detected once. Material: blood, either unsorted or a sorted T cell fraction (not recorded which). These receptors were collected from a human donor who was either an allogeneic HSCT recipient or a stem cell or donor lymphocyte infusion donor (not recorded which). It is not recorded whose cells these are; they may come from a transplant donor.

Only a few counts were recorded for this clonotype. The V gene is TRBV20-1, the J gene TRBJ2-3, with 13 positions matching TRBD2. Germline assignment: CDR1 DFQATT and CDR2 SNEGSKA (reference sequence). The CDR3 is made up of 14 amino acids. Losses at the gene ends were 5 bases for V and 4 bases for J; bases not matched to a gene: 3. In DNA, the CDR3 is TGCAGTGCTTGGACTAGCGGGAGCCCAGATACGCAGTATTTT. This translates into CSAWTSGSPDTQYF.

This clonotype was recorded a few times. The chain uses TRBV20-1 and TRBJ2-7, with TRBD2 matching 8 bases. This CDR3 has 14 residues. The V gene's germline CDR1 is DFQATT and CDR2 SNEGSKA (reference sequence). Losses at the gene ends were 3 bases for V and 3 bases for J; bases not matched to a gene: 7. CDR3 in amino acids: CSASMLAGRYEQYF. CDR3 in DNA: TGCAGTGCTAGTATGTTAGCGGGACGCTACGAGCAGTACTTC.